This TCR delta chain was observed in a study of Vδ1+ human thymocytes. The CDR3 covers 18 residues. The germline V gene has CDR1 TSWWSYY and CDR2 QGS. V lost 6 bases to trimming and J lost 0 bases; unmatched junction nucleotides: 16. With regard to this clone: Its specificity is not known.

The sorted cells were CD3+ Vdelta1+ Vdelta2- thymocytes from alphabeta-depleted thymus. Purity of the sorted Vdelta1+ thymocytes ranged from roughly 98% to 99.6%. Study-level results: Thymic delta-chain repertoires held 15% to 20% Vdelta2 sequences and few Vdelta3, despite high sort purity. Thymic TRG and TRD repertoires appeared highly polyclonal, with Gaussian CDR3 length distributions. Unexpected Vdelta2 sequences could cause misinterpretation of bulk repertoire data.

Extracted RNA was reverse transcribed into cDNA. Multiplex PCR used pooled V-gene forward primers and a constant-region reverse primer to amplify CDR3s. TCRdb fed the multiplex PCR reads into CATT to redo clone calling. The sample lists roughly 76,000 delta-chain clones, around 34% occurring once. The receptor comes from a boy in the first two years of life who had congenital heart surgery. This chain uses TRDV1 with TRDJ1; 7 bases map to TRDD3. The sample consisted of Vdelta1+ gamma-delta thymocytes from the thymus. As to subset: FACS-sorted CD3+ TCRalphabeta- TCRVdelta1+ TCRVdelta2- thymocytes. The CDR3: CALGTGLLWGPYTDKLIF. The DNA for the CDR3 is TGTGCTCTTGGCACCGGTCTTCTCTGGGGGCCATACACCGATAAACTCATCTTT.